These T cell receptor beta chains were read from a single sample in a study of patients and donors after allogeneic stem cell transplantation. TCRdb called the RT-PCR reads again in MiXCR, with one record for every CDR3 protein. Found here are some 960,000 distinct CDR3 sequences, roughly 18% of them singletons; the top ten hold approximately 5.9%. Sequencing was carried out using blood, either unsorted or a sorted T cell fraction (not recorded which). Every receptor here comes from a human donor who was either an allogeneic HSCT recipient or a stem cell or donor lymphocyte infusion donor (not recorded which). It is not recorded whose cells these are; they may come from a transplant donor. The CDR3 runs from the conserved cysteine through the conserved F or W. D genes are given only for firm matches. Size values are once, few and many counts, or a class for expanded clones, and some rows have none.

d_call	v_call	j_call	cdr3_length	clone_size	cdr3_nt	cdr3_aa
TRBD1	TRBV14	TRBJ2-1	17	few	TGTGCCAGCAGCCAATCCTTAGACAGGGCGTCAAGCAATGAGCAGTTCTTC	CASSQSLDRASSNEQFF
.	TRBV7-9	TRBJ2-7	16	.	TGTGCCAGCAGCTTAGCAGGGGGGCATACATCCTACGAGCAGTACTTC	CASSLAGGHTSYEQYF
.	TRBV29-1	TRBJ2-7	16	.	TGCAGCGTCTACAAGACCCTGGACAGAAGCTCCTACGAGCAGTACTTC	CSVYKTLDRSSYEQYF
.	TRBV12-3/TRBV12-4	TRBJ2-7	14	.	TGTGCCAGCAGTTTAAGTGGACACCTCTACGAGCAGTACTTC	CASSLSGHLYEQYF
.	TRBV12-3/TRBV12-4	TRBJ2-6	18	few	TGTGCCAGCAGAAAGAGGACGGATCCGTACTCTGGGGCCAACGTCCTGACTTTC	CASRKRTDPYSGANVLTF
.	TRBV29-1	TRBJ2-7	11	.	TGCAGCGTGGAGGGGGCGAACGAGCAGTACTTC	CSVEGANEQYF
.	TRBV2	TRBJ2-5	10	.	TGTGCCAGAGAAAAAGAGACCCAGTACTTC	CAREKETQYF
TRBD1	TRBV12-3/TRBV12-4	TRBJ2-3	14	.	TGTGCCAGCATCCGGGACAGGGGGCGAGATACGCAGTATTTT	CASIRDRGRDTQYF
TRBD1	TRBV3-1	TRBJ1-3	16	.	TGTGCCAGCAGCGTCGGACAGGGAGGCTCTGGAAACACCATATATTTT	CASSVGQGGSGNTIYF
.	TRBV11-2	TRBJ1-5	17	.	TGTGCCAGCAGCTTAGACCCGGGGGGCGCGGGCAATCAGCCCCAGCATTTT	CASSLDPGGAGNQPQHF
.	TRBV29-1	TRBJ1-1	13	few	TGCAGCGTTCCTAACGGGCAGAACACTGAAGCTTTCTTT	CSVPNGQNTEAFF
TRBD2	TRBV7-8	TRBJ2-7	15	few	TGTGCCAGCAGTAAGACTAGCGGGAGTCCCTACGAGCAGTACTTC	CASSKTSGSPYEQYF
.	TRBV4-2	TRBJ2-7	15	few	TGTGCCAGCAGCCAAGATCAGTCCGGTTTCTACGAGCAGTACTTC	CASSQDQSGFYEQYF
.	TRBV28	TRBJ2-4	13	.	TGTGCCAGCAGACGGTCTCCCGGGAACATTCAGTACTTC	CASRRSPGNIQYF
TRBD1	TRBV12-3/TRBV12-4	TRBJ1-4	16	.	TGTGCCAGCAGCAACAGGGGGAGCTCGGCTAATGAAAAACTGTTTTTT	CASSNRGSSANEKLFF
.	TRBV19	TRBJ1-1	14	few	TGTGCCAGTAGTATAGATCTTGCACTTAGTGAAGCTTTCTTT	CASSIDLALSEAFF
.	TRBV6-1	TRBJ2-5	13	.	TGTGCCAGCTCCAGTAGGTATCGAGAGACCCAGTACTTC	CASSSRYRETQYF
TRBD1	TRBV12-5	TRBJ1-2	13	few	TGTGCTAGTCAGGGGGGGCTTAACTATGGCTACACCTTC	CASQGGLNYGYTF
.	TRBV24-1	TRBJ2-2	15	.	TGTGCCACCTCCCAACGGGGGCGGAACACCGGGGAGCTGTTTTTT	CATSQRGRNTGELFF
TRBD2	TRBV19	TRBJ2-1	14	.	TGTGCCAGTAGTCAAATAGCGGGGGGATTTGAGCAGTTCTTC	CASSQIAGGFEQFF